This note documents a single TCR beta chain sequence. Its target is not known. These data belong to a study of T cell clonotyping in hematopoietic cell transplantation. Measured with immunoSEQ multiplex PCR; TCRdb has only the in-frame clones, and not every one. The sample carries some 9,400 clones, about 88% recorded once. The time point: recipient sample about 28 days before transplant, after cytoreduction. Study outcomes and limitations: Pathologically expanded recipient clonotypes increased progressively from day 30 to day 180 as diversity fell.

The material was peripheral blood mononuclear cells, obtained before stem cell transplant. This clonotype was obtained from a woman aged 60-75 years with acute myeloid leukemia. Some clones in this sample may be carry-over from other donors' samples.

The chain's CDR3 is CASSSSTSKNIQYF. DNA of the CDR3: TGTGCCAGCAGCAGCTCAACGTCCAAAAACATTCAGTACTTC. The chain combines TRBV21-1 with TRBJ2-4. TRBV21-1 has pseudogene status. CDR3 length: 14 residues.